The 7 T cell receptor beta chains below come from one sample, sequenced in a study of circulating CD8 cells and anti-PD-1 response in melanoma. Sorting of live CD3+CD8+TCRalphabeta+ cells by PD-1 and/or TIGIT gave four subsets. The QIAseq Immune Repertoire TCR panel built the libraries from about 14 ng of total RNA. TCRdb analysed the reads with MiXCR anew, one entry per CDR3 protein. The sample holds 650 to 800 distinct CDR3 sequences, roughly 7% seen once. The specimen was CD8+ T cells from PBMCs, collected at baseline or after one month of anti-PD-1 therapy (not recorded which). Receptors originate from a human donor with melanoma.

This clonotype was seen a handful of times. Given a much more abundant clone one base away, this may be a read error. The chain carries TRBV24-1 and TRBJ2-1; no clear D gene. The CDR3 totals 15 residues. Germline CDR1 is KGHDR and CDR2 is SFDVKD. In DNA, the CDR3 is TGTGCCACCGGTGATTTGCGCCAGGTCCCAGGTGAGCAGTTCTTC. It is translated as CATGDLRQVPGEQFF.

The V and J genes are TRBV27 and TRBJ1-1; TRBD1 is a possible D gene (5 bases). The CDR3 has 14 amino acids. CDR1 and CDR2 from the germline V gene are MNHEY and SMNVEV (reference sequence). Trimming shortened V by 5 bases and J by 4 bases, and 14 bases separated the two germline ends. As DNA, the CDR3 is TGTGCCAGCAGTGGGGGACGGCTGAGCACTGAAGCTTTCTTT. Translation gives CASSGGRLSTEAFF.

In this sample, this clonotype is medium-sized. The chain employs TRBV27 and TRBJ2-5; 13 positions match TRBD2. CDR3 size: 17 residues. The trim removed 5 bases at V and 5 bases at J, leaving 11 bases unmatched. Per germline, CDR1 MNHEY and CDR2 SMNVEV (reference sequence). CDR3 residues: CASSPRTSGSHRETQYF. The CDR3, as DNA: TGTGCCAGCAGTCCGCGGACTAGCGGGAGTCACAGGGAGACCCAGTACTTC.

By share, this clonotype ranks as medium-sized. The CDR3, as DNA: TGCAGTGCTAGAGATGGGACAGGGATGAACACCGGGGAGCTGTTTTTT. Translated, it gives CSARDGTGMNTGELFF. V gene TRBV20-1 combines with J gene TRBJ2-2, with 9 bases aligning to TRBD1. The CDR3 has 16 amino acids. From germline, CDR1 is DFQATT and CDR2 SNEGSKA (reference sequence). Trimming removed 0 bases from V and 1 base from J; junction bases left unmatched: 3.

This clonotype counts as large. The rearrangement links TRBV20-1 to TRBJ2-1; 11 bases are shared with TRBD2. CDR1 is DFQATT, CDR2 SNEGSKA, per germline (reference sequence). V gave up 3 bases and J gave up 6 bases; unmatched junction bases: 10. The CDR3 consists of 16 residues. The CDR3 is CSARGPSGRTPNEQFF. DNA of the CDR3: TGCAGTGCTAGGGGGCCTAGCGGGAGGACCCCCAATGAGCAGTTCTTC.

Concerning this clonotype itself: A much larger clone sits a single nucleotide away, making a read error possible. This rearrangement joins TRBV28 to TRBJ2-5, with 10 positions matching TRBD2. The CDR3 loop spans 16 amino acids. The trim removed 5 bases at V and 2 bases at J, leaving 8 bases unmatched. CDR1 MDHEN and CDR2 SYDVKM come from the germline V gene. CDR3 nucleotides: TGTGCCAGCAGTCCGGAACTAGCGGGGCCTCAAGAGACCCAGTACTTC. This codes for CASSPELAGPQETQYF.

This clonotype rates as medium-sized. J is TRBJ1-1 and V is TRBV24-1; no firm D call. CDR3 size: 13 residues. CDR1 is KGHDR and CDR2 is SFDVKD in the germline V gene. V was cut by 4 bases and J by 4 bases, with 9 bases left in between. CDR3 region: CATSESRGTEAFF. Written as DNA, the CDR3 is TGTGCCACCAGTGAGTCCCGGGGCACTGAAGCTTTCTTT.